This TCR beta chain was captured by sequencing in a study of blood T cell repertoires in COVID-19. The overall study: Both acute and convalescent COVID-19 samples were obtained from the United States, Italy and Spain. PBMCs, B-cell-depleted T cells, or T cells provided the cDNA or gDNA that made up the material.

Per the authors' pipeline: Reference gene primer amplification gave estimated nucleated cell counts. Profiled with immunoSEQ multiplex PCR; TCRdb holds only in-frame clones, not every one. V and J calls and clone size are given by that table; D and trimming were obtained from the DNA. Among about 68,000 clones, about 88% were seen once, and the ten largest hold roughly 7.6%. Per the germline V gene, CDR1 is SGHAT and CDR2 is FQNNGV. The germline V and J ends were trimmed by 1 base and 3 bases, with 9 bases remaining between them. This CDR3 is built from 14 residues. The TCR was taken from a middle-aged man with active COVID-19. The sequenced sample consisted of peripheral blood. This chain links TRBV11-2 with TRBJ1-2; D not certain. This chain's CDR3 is CASSLAEGDYGYTF. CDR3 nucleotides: TGTGCCAGCAGCTTAGCGGAGGGAGACTATGGCTACACCTTC.